This TCR beta chain appears in the sequencing data of a study of identical twins. Germline values: CDR1 LGHDT, CDR2 YNNKEL (reference sequence). This CDR3 region has 15 residues. Trimming pared 5 bases from V and 2 bases from J, leaving 15 bases between. This clonotype was counted between two and nine times. TCRdb re-analysed the 5' RACE reads in MiXCR, keeping a single row per CDR3 protein. The sample has 450,000 or so distinct CDR3 sequences; approximately 15% are singletons. These records were also assigned to another study, of yellow fever vaccine responses in identical twins.

The TCR was taken from a young woman in good health. Input material: CD4+ T cells sorted from blood. V is TRBV3-1 and J is TRBJ2-5; D perhaps matches TRBD1 (6 bases). The CDR3 region is CASSEGQRTQETQYF. CDR3 sequence (DNA): TGTGCCAGCAGCGAAGGACAGCGTACTCAAGAGACCCAGTACTTC.